The 27 T cell receptor beta chains presented below share a single source sample, sequenced in a study of blood T cell repertoires in COVID-19. Assay: immunoSEQ multiplex PCR; the TCRdb copy retains only in-frame clones and omits some. The sample has 200,000 to 250,000 clones, approximately 82% seen once; the top ten hold around 3.5%. The specimen sequenced was peripheral blood. These receptors all come from a woman between 18 and 29 years old with acute or convalescent COVID-19.

This clone has a single count. V usage is TRBV5-1 and J usage is TRBJ2-2; 10 positions agree with TRBD1. V was pared by 4 bases and J by 0 bases, with 3 bases of the junction left unmatched. The CDR3 loop spans 16 amino acids. Germline V gene sequence: CDR1 SGHRS, CDR2 YFSETQ. The CDR3 region has the DNA TGCGCCAGCAGCGTAGGGACAGGGGCGAACACCGGGGAGCTGTTTTTT. Translated, it gives CASSVGTGANTGELFF.

The rearrangement links TRBV19 to TRBJ2-3; 8 bases match TRBD2. The germline gives CDR1 LNHDA, CDR2 SQIVND (reference sequence). The CDR3 extends over 16 amino acids. Trimming cost V 3 bases and J 4 bases; bases outside gene matches: 9. In DNA form, the CDR3 reads TGTGCCAGTAGTATTAAGCGGGAGTGGGTATCAGATACGCAGTATTTT. This translates into CASSIKREWVSDTQYF.

The rearrangement links TRBV27 to TRBJ2-1, with TRBD2 matching 8 bases. The V gene end was trimmed by 5 bases and the J gene end by 1 base; junction bases not matched to a gene: 4. Germline values: CDR1 MNHEY, CDR2 SMNVEV (reference sequence). CDR3 size: 15 residues. The CDR3 DNA reads as TGTGCCAGCAGTGTGATAGCGGGATCCTACAATGAGCAGTTCTTC. Protein sequence: CASSVIAGSYNEQFF.

This chain links TRBV3-1 (or the pseudogene TRBV3-2) with TRBJ2-1; possible D gene TRBD2, 5 bases. This CDR3 region has 15 residues. V was pared by 3 bases and J by 6 bases, with 15 bases between. In germline, CDR1 is LGHDT, CDR2 YNNKEL (reference sequence). The CDR3 DNA sequence: TGTGCCAGCAGCCAGCGACCGGGGAGTTCCAATGAGCAGTTCTTC. Amino acids: CASSQRPGSSNEQFF.

This chain uses TRBV11-2 with TRBJ2-7, with D possibly TRBD2 on 5 matching bases. Germline V gives CDR1 SGHAT, CDR2 FQNNGV. The CDR3 is 14 amino acids. Trimming pared 3 bases from V and 4 bases from J, leaving 13 bases between. The CDR3 bases are TGTGCCAGCAGCTTTAATCCCCGGGATTACGAGCAGTACTTC. Translating it yields CASSFNPRDYEQYF.

This clone was recorded once. The V gene is TRBV18, the J gene TRBJ2-1; 13 bases match TRBD2. V was clipped by 6 bases and J by 8 bases; unmatched bases: 10. Germline V gene lookup returns CDR1 KGHSH and CDR2 LQKENI. The CDR3 contains 16 residues. In DNA, the CDR3 is TGTGCCAGCTCCCGGACTAGCGGGAGATTATCCCATGAGCAGTTCTTC. Residues: CASSRTSGRLSHEQFF.

The J gene is TRBJ2-7, the V gene TRBV7-9; D is undetermined. Trimming pared 5 bases from V and 6 bases from J, leaving 8 bases between. Germline CDR1 reads SEHNR; CDR2 reads FQNEAQ (reference sequence). The CDR3 runs to 11 residues. CDR3 sequence (DNA): TGTGCCAGCAGCCCTCCCGGCGAGCAGTACTTC. It codes for CASSPPGEQYF.

This clone was recorded once. The rearrangement uses TRBV7-6 and TRBJ2-3; 13 nucleotides match TRBD2. Germline V CDR1 and CDR2: SGHVS, FNYEAQ. Trimming took 1 base from V and 6 from J; bases not matched to a gene: 10. This CDR3 contains 18 residues. The CDR3 DNA follows: TGTGCCAGCAGCTTAGGAATCGCCGGGACTAGCGGGAAGGATACGCAGTATTTT. Protein sequence: CASSLGIAGTSGKDTQYF.

This sequence joins TRBV2 and TRBJ1-3; the D is unclear. V was clipped by 6 bases and J by 6 bases, with 18 bases between them. Germline loops: CDR1 SNHLY, CDR2 FYNNEI. The CDR3 totals 15 residues. The CDR3 loop reads CASSRNTAKSNTIYF. CDR3 bases: TGTGCCAGCAGCCGTAACACCGCCAAATCAAACACCATATATTTT.

J is TRBJ1-2 and V is TRBV6-1; no definite D call. The CDR3 sequence is 14 residues long. V was cut by 3 bases and J by 6 bases, with 14 bases left in between. Germline loops: CDR1 MNHNS, CDR2 SASEGT. The CDR3 here is CASSDQRGMDGYTF. The DNA for the CDR3 is TGTGCCAGCAGTGATCAGCGGGGAATGGATGGCTACACCTTC.

This clone was counted a few times. The chain uses TRBV28 and TRBJ2-6; the match to TRBD1 covers 7 bases. The CDR3 runs 17 residues. CDR1 is MDHEN and CDR2 is SYDVKM in the germline V gene. V lost 5 bases, J lost 0 bases, and 7 bases stayed unmatched. This CDR3 reads CASSQDRAFSGANVLTF. CDR3 in DNA: TGTGCCAGCAGTCAAGACAGGGCCTTCTCTGGGGCCAACGTCCTGACTTTC.

CDR3 coding DNA: TGTGCCAGCAGCTGGCTCGGGACAGATAATGAAAAACTGTTTTTT. It codes for CASSWLGTDNEKLFF. The chain employs TRBV5-6 and TRBJ1-4; TRBD1 aligns across 7 bases. V lost 3 bases, J lost 4 bases, and 6 bases stayed unmatched. Germline CDR1 and CDR2: SGHDT and YYEEEE. This CDR3 is 15 amino acids long.

Written as DNA, the CDR3 is TGTGCCAGCAGCACGGGGGGCACAGATACGCAGTATTTT. As protein: CASSTGGTDTQYF. V gene TRBV7-3 combines with J gene TRBJ2-3; D is possibly TRBD2 (6 bases). With 5 bases removed from V and 1 base from J, the gap between germline ends came to 7 bases. The CDR3 has 13 residues. Germline V lookup: CDR1 SGHTA, CDR2 FQGTGA.

This clone turned up a few times. The V and J genes are TRBV29-1 and TRBJ1-2; TRBD1 is a possible D gene (5 bases). Germline V gene data show CDR1 as SQVTM and CDR2 as ANQGSEA. Between the trimmed V and J ends, which lost 3 bases and 4 bases, there was a span of 12 bases. This CDR3 has 13 amino acids. The CDR3 nucleotides are TGCAGCGTTGATAGTGCAGGGATCTATGGCTACACCTTC. Protein product: CSVDSAGIYGYTF. Full variable domain (remainder filled in from reference TRBV29-1 and TRBJ1-2): SAVISQKPSRDICQRGTSLTIQCQVDSQVTMMFWYRQQPGQSLTLIATANQGSEATYESGFVIDKFPISRPNLTFSTLTVSNMSPEDSSIYLCSVDSAGIYGYTFGSGTRLTVV.

This rearrangement joins TRBV6-2 or TRBV6-3 to TRBJ1-4, with TRBD1 identical over 7 bases. V was clipped by 4 bases and J by 11 bases; unmatched bases: 16. The CDR3 spans 16 residues. Germline V CDR1 and CDR2: MNHEY, SVGEGT. This CDR3 is CASSSLAPGQSSKLFF. CDR3 bases: TGTGCCAGCAGTTCTCTCGCTCCGGGACAGTCGTCGAAACTGTTTTTT.

The chain joins TRBV3-1 (or the pseudogene TRBV3-2) to TRBJ2-1; D is uncertain. CDR3 length: 13 amino acids. Trimming stripped 1 base from V and 4 bases from J, with 5 bases between. In germline, CDR1 is LGHDT, CDR2 YNNKEL (reference sequence). The DNA for the CDR3 is TGTGCCAGCAGCCAAGCGGAGTACAATGAGCAGTTCTTC. It specifies CASSQAEYNEQFF.

The chain recombines TRBV7-9 with TRBJ1-2; D is uncertain. V shed 1 base and J shed 0 bases, with 12 bases lying between them. There are 16 residues in the CDR3. Germline CDR1 and CDR2: SEHNR and FQNEAQ (reference sequence). The CDR3 bases are TGTGCCAGCAGCTTAGGGGCCGGGAGGACTAACTATGGCTACACCTTC. Encoded protein: CASSLGAGRTNYGYTF.

This clone has just one count. The V gene is TRBV28, the J gene TRBJ2-1; 7 bases align to TRBD2. V gave up 6 bases and J gave up 0 bases; unmatched junction bases: 5. The CDR3 extends over 15 amino acids. Germline CDR1 is MDHEN and CDR2 is SYDVKM. The chain's CDR3 is CASRGAGNSYNEQFF. For the CDR3, the DNA is TGTGCCAGCAGGGGAGCGGGGAACTCCTACAATGAGCAGTTCTTC.

In nucleotides, the CDR3 is TGTGCCAGCAGTTACTCCCTTTCTTCGTTCGGACAGGGTGGCTATGGCTACACCTTC. This gives the protein CASSYSLSSFGQGGYGYTF. This chain links TRBV6-2 or TRBV6-3 with TRBJ1-2, with 8 positions matching TRBD1. With 0 bases clipped from V and 4 bases from J, the junction kept 16 bases outside the gene matches. The CDR3 length is 19 residues. Germline assignment: CDR1 MNHEY and CDR2 SVGEGT.

The V call is TRBV28, the J call TRBJ1-2, with no clear D. The CDR3 loop spans 13 amino acids. The V gene lost 3 bases and the J gene lost 7 bases, with 12 bases spanning the gap. Germline V lookup: CDR1 MDHEN, CDR2 SYDVKM. CDR3 coding DNA: TGTGCCAGCAGTTTGGGAGGTATCGGTGGCTACACCTTC. The encoded protein is CASSLGGIGGYTF.

V usage is TRBV28 and J usage is TRBJ2-7, with 9 bases lining up with TRBD1. V shed 5 bases, J shed 5 bases, and the junction held 10 bases outside the gene matches. Germline V gene data show CDR1 as MDHEN and CDR2 as SYDVKM. The CDR3 contains 15 residues. The CDR3 is CASSPPGQGIHEQYF. The CDR3 DNA follows: TGTGCCAGCAGTCCCCCCGGACAGGGGATACACGAGCAGTACTTC. Complete variable domain (other parts from reference TRBV28 and TRBJ2-7): DVKVTQSSRYLVKRTGEKVFLECVQDMDHENMFWYRQDPGLGLRLIYFSYDVKMKEKGDIPEGYSVSREKKERFSLILESASTNQTSMYLCASSPPGQGIHEQYFGPGTRLTVT.

The chain joins TRBV13 to TRBJ2-7; weak D call: TRBD2 (6 bases). Per germline, CDR1 PRHDT and CDR2 FYEKMQ (reference sequence). V was shortened by 0 bases and J by 5 bases, with 14 bases between the two germline ends. The CDR3 is 15 amino acids. The CDR3 DNA follows: TGTGCCAGCAGCTTAGGCCCGACGGGCGGGAACGAGCAGTACTTC. Its protein is CASSLGPTGGNEQYF.

V and J are TRBV3-1 (or the pseudogene TRBV3-2) and TRBJ1-2; D possibly corresponds to TRBD1 (6 bases). The CDR3 extends over 11 amino acids. The germline gives CDR1 LGHDT, CDR2 YNNKEL (reference sequence). Between the trimmed V and J ends, which lost 2 bases and 13 bases, there was a span of 11 bases. This CDR3 is CASSQRGIGTF. CDR3 DNA sequence: TGTGCCAGCAGCCAAAGGGGGATAGGCACCTTC.

V gene TRBV4-2 combines with J gene TRBJ2-1; 8 bases are shared with TRBD2. This CDR3 contains 17 residues. V shed 4 bases, J shed 5 bases, and the junction held 13 bases outside the gene matches. Germline V gene lookup returns CDR1 LGHNA and CDR2 YNFKEQ. CDR3 region: CASSPWGAFSGNNEQFF. The CDR3 DNA reads TGTGCCAGCAGCCCCTGGGGGGCATTTAGCGGGAACAATGAGCAGTTCTTC.

This chain joins TRBV11-2 and TRBJ2-7, with 7 bases fitting TRBD1. Germline V gene lookup returns CDR1 SGHAT and CDR2 FQNNGV. Trimming cost V 4 bases and J 1 base; bases outside gene matches: 10. The CDR3 totals 16 residues. CDR3 in amino acids: CASSYPGQASSYEQYF. Written as DNA, the CDR3 is TGTGCCAGCAGCTACCCCGGACAGGCGTCATCCTACGAGCAGTACTTC.

The rearrangement uses TRBV27 and TRBJ2-1; D uncertain. This CDR3 has 12 residues. Trimming left V 4 bases short and J 6 bases short, with 7 bases between. Germline V gives CDR1 MNHEY, CDR2 SMNVEV (reference sequence). Here the CDR3 DNA reads TGTGCCAGCAGTTCCCTCTTCAATGAGCAGTTCTTC. This codes for CASSSLFNEQFF.

This clone was counted a few times. The chain has TRBV5-5 and TRBJ1-5; TRBD1 agrees at 11 bases. CDR1 and CDR2 from the germline V gene are SGHKS and YYEKEE (reference sequence). Trimming at V came to 5 bases and at J to 4 bases, leaving 8 bases not matched to a gene. The CDR3 sequence is 16 residues long. The CDR3 spells CASSDGQGAVNQPQHF. CDR3 coding DNA: TGTGCCAGCAGTGACGGACAGGGGGCGGTTAATCAGCCCCAGCATTTT.